A selection of T cell receptor beta chains follows, all from one sample in a study of T cells in narcolepsy. Sequencing used immunoSEQ multiplex PCR; TCRdb keeps in-frame clones, though not all of them. This sample carries 30,000 to 45,000 clones, around 82% of them seen once, and the ten largest clones take 1.5% to 2%. The source material was CD45RA- memory CD4+ T cells from PBMCs. The receptors stem from a human donor with narcolepsy. The CDR3 runs from the conserved cysteine through the conserved F or W. Fields, in order: V gene, D gene, J gene, clone size, CDR3 protein, CDR3 DNA. D genes are given only for firm matches. For some rows the clone size is stated as once, few or many, or as a class when expanded; others skip it.

v_call: TRBV12-5; d_call: NA; j_call: TRBJ1-6; clone_size: NA; cdr3_aa: CASALRGAGEGNSPLHF; cdr3_nt: TGTGCTAGTGCTTTGAGGGGGGCAGGGGAGGGAAATTCACCCCTCCACTTT
v_call: TRBV6-5; d_call: NA; j_call: TRBJ1-4; clone_size: NA; cdr3_aa: CASSYGTPAGKLFF; cdr3_nt: TGTGCCAGCAGTTACGGGACACCCGCTGGAAAACTGTTTTTT
v_call: TRBV19; d_call: TRBD2; j_call: TRBJ2-5; clone_size: NA; cdr3_aa: CASSKRLAGSQETQYF; cdr3_nt: TGTGCCAGTAGTAAACGACTAGCGGGGAGTCAAGAGACCCAGTACTTC
v_call: TRBV5-4; d_call: NA; j_call: TRBJ1-4; clone_size: few; cdr3_aa: CASSLGGTNEKLFF; cdr3_nt: TGTGCCAGCAGCTTGGGAGGCACTAATGAAAAACTGTTTTTT
v_call: TRBV15; d_call: NA; j_call: TRBJ2-2; clone_size: NA; cdr3_aa: CATSREGGFGELFF; cdr3_nt: TGTGCCACCAGCAGAGAAGGCGGGTTCGGGGAGCTGTTTTTT
v_call: TRBV5-1; d_call: NA; j_call: TRBJ2-7; clone_size: NA; cdr3_aa: CASSLSISRDTSEQYF; cdr3_nt: TGCGCCAGCAGCTTATCCATTTCCCGGGACACTTCCGAGCAGTACTTC
v_call: TRBV30; d_call: NA; j_call: TRBJ1-5; clone_size: NA; cdr3_aa: CAWSGGTLAQPQHF; cdr3_nt: TGTGCCTGGAGTGGGGGGACCTTGGCACAGCCCCAGCATTTT
v_call: TRBV28; d_call: NA; j_call: TRBJ2-3; clone_size: NA; cdr3_aa: CASSMTTMGQYF; cdr3_nt: TGTGCCAGCAGCATGACGACTATGGGGCAGTATTTT
v_call: TRBV9; d_call: NA; j_call: TRBJ2-5; clone_size: NA; cdr3_aa: CASSVGLLETQYF; cdr3_nt: TGTGCCAGCAGCGTAGGATTATTAGAGACCCAGTACTTC
v_call: TRBV9; d_call: TRBD2; j_call: TRBJ2-4; clone_size: NA; cdr3_aa: CASSVVAGGLRNIQYF; cdr3_nt: TGTGCCAGCAGCGTAGTAGCGGGGGGCCTCCGGAACATTCAGTACTTC
v_call: TRBV6-1; d_call: NA; j_call: TRBJ1-2; clone_size: NA; cdr3_aa: CASSDWGGELYGYTF; cdr3_nt: TGTGCCAGCAGTGATTGGGGGGGGGAACTCTATGGCTACACCTTC
v_call: TRBV5-6; d_call: TRBD2; j_call: TRBJ2-1; clone_size: NA; cdr3_aa: CASSFSLGTTKDEQFF; cdr3_nt: TGTGCCAGCAGCTTCTCGTTGGGGACTACAAAGGATGAGCAGTTCTTC
v_call: TRBV5-6; d_call: TRBD1; j_call: TRBJ1-1; clone_size: NA; cdr3_aa: CASSLDRTGRFPAFF; cdr3_nt: TGTGCCAGCAGCTTGGACCGGACAGGGAGGTTCCCCGCTTTCTTT
v_call: TRBV19; d_call: TRBD1; j_call: TRBJ2-7; clone_size: NA; cdr3_aa: CASSIMLGQGYEQYF; cdr3_nt: TGTGCCAGTAGTATAATGCTGGGACAGGGTTACGAGCAGTACTTC
v_call: TRBV18; d_call: TRBD2; j_call: TRBJ2-1; clone_size: few; cdr3_aa: CASSPGLAEGEQFF; cdr3_nt: TGTGCCAGCTCACCGGGACTAGCGGAGGGGGAGCAGTTCTTC
v_call: TRBV5-6; d_call: NA; j_call: TRBJ1-2; clone_size: NA; cdr3_aa: CASSLADGSYTF; cdr3_nt: TGTGCCAGCAGCTTGGCGGACGGAAGCTACACCTTC
v_call: TRBV7-9; d_call: NA; j_call: TRBJ1-6; clone_size: NA; cdr3_aa: CASSHQGYNSPLHF; cdr3_nt: TGTGCCAGCAGCCACCAGGGGTATAATTCACCCCTCCACTTT
v_call: TRBV7-8; d_call: NA; j_call: TRBJ1-5; clone_size: once; cdr3_aa: CASSLARRLGNQPQHF; cdr3_nt: TGTGCCAGCAGCTTAGCGAGGAGGTTAGGGAATCAGCCCCAGCATTTT
v_call: TRBV5-6; d_call: NA; j_call: TRBJ1-6; clone_size: NA; cdr3_aa: CASSLVGQGYSPLHF; cdr3_nt: TGTGCCAGCAGCTTGGTAGGGCAGGGTTATTCACCCCTCCACTTT